The entry below describes one T cell receptor (beta chain). This clone was seen only once. Its recognized antigen is unknown. No much larger clone is present one base from it, and per-base qualities are unavailable. To prepare the library, the immunoSEQ multiplex PCR assay was applied. For the multiplex PCR, a mixture combining 60 forward primers for TCR Vbeta segments and 13 reverse primers for TCR Jbeta segments was used. The CDR3 region of rearranged TCR beta genes was amplified from genomic DNA by a multiplex PCR assay. The Illumina HiSeq System was used to sequence the amplified TCR beta libraries as 87-base-pair reads. Per the authors' processing: Across the roughly 640 repertoires, a later analysis counted around 80 million unique TCR beta chains, around 10 million of which were shared by at least two donors. To remove PCR and sequencing errors, raw reads were error-corrected and collapsed into unique sequences using a nearest-neighbor algorithm that merged closely related sequences. To assign V, D and J gene segments, CDR3 sequences were aligned to IMGT reference sequences. Each retained sequence needed at least a six-nucleotide match to both a V gene segment and a J gene segment. Rearrangements were classified as productive when the CDR3 lacked stop codons and remained in frame with V and J, and all other rearrangements were classified as non-productive. CDR3 was defined according to IMGT convention as the region running from the second conserved V-encoded cysteine to the conserved J-encoded phenylalanine. The earlier analysis of approximately 500 of the donors excluded sequences that lacked an unambiguous match to a single V gene segment. In an earlier analysis of approximately 590 of the donors, a V segment was called functional when productive rearrangements were above 56.7%, and segregating when the standard deviation between donors exceeded 5%. A statistical classification framework was built to diagnose cytomegalovirus status from the catalog of TCR beta chain sequences. V and J gene assignment, in a later analysis, came from comparing TCR nucleotide sequences with IMGT/GENE-DB human TR gene sequences. Using the TCRdist pipeline, a later analysis assigned CDR3 sequences along with most-parsimonious VDJ recombination scenarios. A later analysis defined each TCR beta chain by its CDR3 amino acid sequence plus V-gene family, and excluded reads lacking a unique V-gene family. In a later analysis, approximately 640 highly shared, low-generation-probability nucleotide sequences were removed to address suspected cross-contamination and a sequencing artifact. For each public chain, a later analysis derived a clonal expansion index from normalized ranks of inferred template counts within each repertoire. In a later analysis, generation probabilities were computed with a VDJ recombination model fitted to out-of-frame rearrangements, and the resulting probabilities were checked against IGoR. In a later analysis, TCR-TCR, TCR-HLA and TCR-CMV co-occurrence was scored with hypergeometric tests, and a repertoire-size bias correction was applied to TCR pairs. A later analysis estimated false discovery rates by permuting HLA or CMV assignments 20 times. In a later analysis, co-occurring TCRs were grouped with DBSCAN, and TCRdist sequence similarity was added when clustering was performed within HLA-allele-positive subsets. Co-occurrence clustering excluded repertoires with fewer than 30,000 or more than 120,000 public chains, plus five with anomalous nucleotide sharing. Held by TCRdb, this immuneACCESS table contains in-frame sequences only and omits some clones. Under half of the omission traces to an unresolved V gene where checked; the cause of the rest is unknown. D and trimming come from the DNA, and the V and J calls and clone size come from that table. This sample has roughly 200,000 clones in its table, and 75% to 90% of those were observed once. Jointly, the top ten make up 2.7% of the sample.

The cohort comprised hundreds of healthy bone marrow donors. At the time of sampling, every cohort member was nominally healthy, though immune exposures that went unrecorded were likely present. The donor was CMV seronegative and was included in the group of hundreds of seronegative cohort members. A peripheral blood sample was collected from each donor, and TCR beta sequencing was performed on peripheral blood mononuclear cells. Genomic DNA was extracted from the blood cell samples with the Qiagen DNeasy Blood Extraction Kit. Here V drops 7 bases and J drops 4 bases, and the junction holds 2 bases not matched to any gene. The CDR3 holds 13 amino acids from the cysteine to the phenylalanine. Just the 39-base CDR3 DNA is kept, in frame starting at base 1. The germline V gene (reference sequence) sets CDR1 to SEHNR and CDR2 to FQNEAQ. These data are taken from a study of cytomegalovirus exposure and HLA in healthy donors (dated by TCRdb to the late 2010s). Describing the broader study: An earlier analysis of fewer than 750 of the donors reported about 260 Gb of sequence data and around 120 million unique TCR beta sequences obtained from 180 million or so T cells. The genetic ancestry cluster associated with self-reported Caucasian donors included about 84% of the roughly 380 genotyped donors. A later genetic analysis took genome-wide SNP genotypes for about 65% of the 666 donors and used that subset as a discovery cohort. A handful of DR-DQ haplotypes were handled as single units for association and clustering because linkage in the cohort was strong. On average, over 200,000 unique TCR beta nucleotide sequences were sequenced per donor among a few hundred genotyped donors of the cohort, with about 17% of those sequences being non-productive. An early release that covered about 600 HLA-typed donors contained approximately 290 gigabases of sequencing data and around 85 million unique TCR sequences. A later analysis re-examined previously published TCR beta repertoires from 600 to 700 donors and added high-resolution HLA genotyping to investigate patterns of TCR occurrence. An earlier analysis of approximately 580 of the donors used high-throughput TCR beta sequencing to judge whether each TCR beta V gene segment behaved as functional or pseudogenic. The study profiled the T cell repertoires of 550 to 700 subjects by immunosequencing and related them to cytomegalovirus serostatus. Donor age, sex, ethnicity and CMV serostatus were collected together with the repertoire data. Every discovery cohort repertoire had been produced on one sequencing platform. The later analysis used no new phenotypic data to find candidate immune exposures, relying instead on TCR beta sequences and their occurrence across donors. To predict cytomegalovirus infection status, the study brought together high-throughput TCR immunosequencing, statistical association of individual TCRs with disease status, and machine learning. The study aimed to test whether cataloging public T cell receptors could reveal signatures of past pathogen exposure. Along with the approximately 670-subject first cohort, a separate validation cohort of approximately 110 different subjects was used. Both class I and class II loci were covered by HLA typing, at four-digit resolution. Typing coverage varied by locus: roughly 629-630 donors for A, B, C, DRB1 and DQB1; more than 500 for DQA1; 600 to 610 for DPA1; roughly 450 for DPB1. Results the study describes overall, beyond this receptor: A total of 150 or so TCR beta chains were listed by the study as associated with cytomegalovirus. In a later analysis, HLA-associated TCR beta chains were found to be more clonally expanded and to have lower generation probabilities than equally common non-associated chains. Because HLA typing was unavailable for some donors at each locus, only the typed subset was used in association tests. Most TCR sequences were observed very rarely across donors, whereas some public TCRs were present in many individuals. V-gene and J-gene trimming of TCR beta chains was associated with a missense DCLRE1C variant in a later genetic analysis, and the association was replicated in an independent cohort. A cluster of highly shared sequence variants was judged likely to represent a technical artifact of the sequencing pipeline. When HLA alleles, especially DR and DQ, strongly co-occurred, attributing TCR associations to individual alleles was difficult. In an earlier analysis of some 550 of the donors, most TCR beta V segments were observed in productive rearrangements about 90% or about 30% of the time, broadly matching IMGT annotations. Correlated functional status among segregating V segments might be attributable to linkage disequilibrium, but an unknown experimental factor could not be ruled out. Some IMGT-functional V segments, including TRBV6-2 and TRBV6-3, could not be told apart with the 87-base-pair reads, so those segments were excluded. Most CMV-associated TCR beta chains appeared to be HLA-restricted in a later analysis, and the HLA associations seemed to be driven largely by CMV exposure. Three of the identified cytomegalovirus-associated TCR beta chains were confirmed in vitro to be specific for cytomegalovirus antigens. The authors suggested that the approach could potentially be extended to other disease states and immunological phenotypes. In this cohort, only TCR beta chains were sequenced, and detectable features were limited by the absence of alpha or paired-chain data. Cytomegalovirus status was reported to be diagnosed by the classifier with high specificity and sensitivity in both the original and validation cohorts. A later genetic analysis reported fewer N-insertions in productive TCRs among donors in an Asian-associated ancestry cluster than the roughly 620-donor mean. In a later analysis, TCR association rates were found to vary across HLA loci, with the most associated TCRs seen for DRB1 alleles and the fewest for HLA-C alleles. In a later analysis, 15,000 to 20,000 TCR beta sequences were associated with specific HLA alleles at a false discovery rate of 0.05. The only immune exposure information available for the cohort was CMV serostatus. Several of the top co-occurrence clusters appeared to be linked to parvovirus B19, influenza, CMV and Epstein-Barr virus, according to a later analysis. A further reported finding was that TCR beta sequences accurately predicted the HLA-A and HLA-B alleles for most subjects in the first cohort. Presence/absence analyses assumed roughly uniform sequencing depth across donors, an assumption that may not hold. The earlier analysis of fewer than 750 of the donors excluded 15 to 20 rarely observed V segments, including chromosome 9 orphons, because counts were too low.

The material sequenced was PBMCs. This sequence originates from a woman aged 40 to 49 in good health and CMV-seronegative. The sequence is built from TRBV7-9 and TRBJ2-3; TRBD2 agrees with 10 junctional bases. In nucleotide form, the sequence is TGTGCCAGCAATCTAGCGGGAGCAGATACGCAGTATTTT. The encoded protein is CASNLAGADTQYF.